The T cell receptor (beta chain) under discussion was sequenced for a study of T cell responses to AZD1222 COVID-19 vaccine. Assay used: immunoSEQ multiplex PCR; TCRdb lists only in-frame clones, some missing. The sample holds tens of thousands of clones, 75% to 90% seen once. Study-level points and caveats: White British people made up most donors, females outnumbered males, and clonal diversity was possibly underestimated. Of spike-specific TCRs, nearly half reportedly target regions left unmutated in variants. After two AZD1222 doses, spike-specific TCR breadth and depth rose versus day 0. Repertoires were sampled only after the peak T cell response.

With 0 bases removed from V and 0 bases from J, the gap between germline ends came to 11 bases. CDR1 and CDR2 from the germline V gene are SEHNR and FQNEAQ (reference sequence). This CDR3 has 16 residues. This clone was detected only once. Its specificity is not known. This TCR was sampled from an adult in good health. The sequencing here drew on peripheral blood, taken on day 0 of AZD1222 vaccination. The chain recombines TRBV7-9 with TRBJ2-5; D uncertain. The CDR3 DNA is TGTGCCAGCAGCTTAGCGATGGTTTGGCACCAAGAGACCCAGTACTTC. It codes for CASSLAMVWHQETQYF.